What follows are 18 T cell receptor beta chains derived from one specimen sequenced in a study of beta chain features in type 1 diabetes. Expressed TCRB transcripts got sequenced, as all isolated RNA was reverse transcribed. Here immunoSEQ multiplex PCR was the method, and the copy in TCRdb shows in-frame clones only, minus some. The data contain fewer than 650,000 clones, about 16% of them singletons. The sample taken for sequencing was naive CD4+ T cells from blood. The receptors here all came from a young man in good health.

The chain employs TRBV11-2 and TRBJ2-1; D gene unclear. Germline CDR1 is SGHAT and CDR2 is FQNNGV. The V end was cut by 7 bases, the J end by 4 bases, with 23 bases between. This CDR3 is built from 17 residues. The CDR3 DNA is TGTGCCAGCACCTTTAAGGTCGGGCTAGTCCCTTACAATGAGCAGTTCTTC. It yields the protein CASTFKVGLVPYNEQFF.

The chain recombines TRBV30 with TRBJ2-7; 7 bases are a match to TRBD1. This CDR3 is 15 amino acids long. Per germline, CDR1 GTSNPN and CDR2 SVGIG (reference sequence). The trim removed 4 bases at V and 6 bases at J, leaving 15 bases unmatched. The CDR3 DNA sequence: TGTGCCTGGACCCTTCCCATGGGGACAGTACCCGAGCAGTACTTC. This translates into CAWTLPMGTVPEQYF. Supplemented by reference TRBV30 and TRBJ2-7, the full variable domain reads SQTIHQWPATLVQPVGSPLSLECTVEGTSNPNLYWYRQAAGRGLQLLFYSVGIGQISSEVPQNLSASRPQDRQFILSSKKLLLSDSGFYLCAWTLPMGTVPEQYFGPGTRLTVT.

This clone was detected only a few times. J is TRBJ2-1 and V is TRBV6-5; a weak D match, TRBD1 (6 bases). V was pared by 0 bases and J by 0 bases, with 9 bases between. The CDR3 has 16 amino acids. Germline loops: CDR1 MNHEY, CDR2 SVGAGI. The CDR3: CASSYSTGSSYNEQFF. The CDR3 DNA reads as TGTGCCAGCAGTTACTCCACAGGGAGCTCCTACAATGAGCAGTTCTTC.

This clone turned up a few times. V gene TRBV18 combines with J gene TRBJ1-4; TRBD1 agrees at 7 bases. The CDR3 spans 15 residues. Germline CDR1 and CDR2: KGHSH and LQKENI. Trimming took 3 bases from V and 4 from J; bases not matched to a gene: 5. The CDR3 region is CASSPRDSLNEKLFF. CDR3 sequence (DNA): TGTGCCAGCTCACCGCGGGACAGCCTTAATGAAAAACTGTTTTTT.

This clone was detected a few times. V is TRBV29-1 and J is TRBJ1-1; D is unclear. Germline V CDR1 and CDR2: SQVTM, ANQGSEA. V lost 6 bases and J 2 bases, leaving 10 bases between the germline ends. The CDR3 spans 12 residues. CDR3 DNA sequence: TGCAGCGTCCCAAAACCCAACACTGAAGCTTTCTTT. Residues: CSVPKPNTEAFF.

V and J are TRBV5-4 and TRBJ2-5, with D possibly called TRBD1 or TRBD2 (7 bases each). Looked up from germline, CDR1 is SGHNT and CDR2 is YYREEE (reference sequence). This CDR3 spans 14 amino acids. Trimming shortened V by 5 bases and J by 3 bases, and 14 bases separated the two germline ends. In DNA, the CDR3 is TGTGCCAGCAGGGCGGGGGACAGAAAAGAGACCCAGTACTTC. It translates to CASRAGDRKETQYF.

This clone has more than one count but fewer than ten. V and J are TRBV7-7 and TRBJ2-5; TRBD2 matches 12 bases. The CDR3 spans 15 residues. V lost 4 bases and J lost 5; bases outside the gene matches: 5. CDR1 and CDR2 (germline): SSHAT, FNYEAQ (reference sequence). CDR3 amino acids: CASSSTSGREETQYF. DNA for the CDR3: TGTGCCAGCAGCTCGACTAGCGGGAGAGAGGAGACCCAGTACTTC.

V usage is TRBV14 and J usage is TRBJ1-1; D perhaps matches TRBD1 (6 bases). Trimming took off 3 bases at V and 6 bases at J, with 14 bases between the two ends. The CDR3 totals 14 residues. The germline gives CDR1 SGHDN, CDR2 FVKESK. The CDR3 loop is CASSQQRGGSEAFF. DNA of the CDR3: TGTGCCAGCAGCCAGCAAAGAGGGGGATCTGAAGCTTTCTTT.

The rearrangement links TRBV7-8 to TRBJ1-1, with D tentatively TRBD1 (6 bases). V gave up 2 bases and J gave up 4 bases, with 20 bases separating them. The germline CDR1 and CDR2 sequences are SGHVS and FQNEAQ. The length of the CDR3 is 17 residues. DNA for the CDR3: TGTGCCAGCAGCTTATCTGGACAGAGCCCCGGGGGCACTGAAGCTTTCTTT. Amino acids: CASSLSGQSPGGTEAFF.

The rearrangement joins TRBV11-2 to TRBJ2-7; TRBD1 might be the D (6 bases). The CDR3 length is 14 residues. Germline CDR1 is SGHAT and CDR2 is FQNNGV. Trimming pared 1 base from V and 3 bases from J, leaving 10 bases between. The chain's CDR3 is CASSLVGGNYEQYF. Written as DNA, the CDR3 is TGTGCCAGCAGCTTAGTTGGGGGCAACTACGAGCAGTACTTC. Using reference TRBV11-2 and TRBJ2-7 for the parts outside the CDR3, the full variable domain is EAGVAQSPRYKIIEKRQSVAFWCNPISGHATLYWYQQILGQGPKLLIQFQNNGVVDDSQLPKDRFSAERLKGVDSTLKIQPAKLEDSAVYLCASSLVGGNYEQYFGPGTRLTVT.

This clone has only a few counts. The rearrangement uses TRBV28 and TRBJ2-6, with D tentatively TRBD1 or TRBD2 (5 bases each). Between the trimmed V and J ends, which lost 5 bases and 2 bases, there was a span of 19 bases. The V gene's germline CDR1 is MDHEN and CDR2 SYDVKM. The CDR3 consists of 18 residues. CDR3 sequence reads: CASSPRGYDRTGANVLTF. The CDR3 DNA follows: TGTGCCAGCAGTCCTCGGGGCTACGACCGGACTGGGGCCAACGTCCTGACTTTC. The complete variable domain, with remaining parts taken from reference TRBV28 and TRBJ2-6, reads DVKVTQSSRYLVKRTGEKVFLECVQDMDHENMFWYRQDPGLGLRLIYFSYDVKMKEKGDIPEGYSVSREKKERFSLILESASTNQTSMYLCASSPRGYDRTGANVLTFGAGSRLTVL.

This clone was detected a few times. Other DNA sequences from this sample encode an identical CDR3 as well. This sequence joins TRBV9 and TRBJ2-1; 7 bases line up with TRBD2. The germline gives CDR1 SGDLS, CDR2 YYNGEE. V shed 0 bases and J 4 bases; nucleotides not matched to a gene: 4. The CDR3 is 15 residues long. DNA of the CDR3: TGTGCCAGCAGCGTAGTGAGCGGGGTTTACAATGAGCAGTTCTTC. Protein: CASSVVSGVYNEQFF.

The chain combines TRBV18 with TRBJ1-5, with unresolved D. This CDR3 spans 14 amino acids. V was shortened by 3 bases and J by 0 bases, with 6 bases between the two germline ends. The germline V gene encodes CDR1 KGHSH and CDR2 LQKENI. This chain's CDR3 is CASSPVYSNQPQHF. The CDR3 DNA is TGTGCCAGCTCACCGGTATATAGCAATCAGCCCCAGCATTTT.

The rearrangement uses TRBV9 and TRBJ2-2; D perhaps matches TRBD2 (6 bases). CDR3 size: 16 residues. Trimming pared 0 bases from V and 1 base from J, leaving 10 bases between. Germline CDR1 reads SGDLS; CDR2 reads YYNGEE. CDR3 bases: TGTGCCAGCAGCGTAGGTCTAGCGCTGAACACCGGGGAGCTGTTTTTT. It translates to CASSVGLALNTGELFF.

This clone has just a few counts. CDR3 sequence (DNA): TGTGCCACCGACCGGGTTATAGGCGTAGACAATGAGCAGTTCTTC. Residues: CATDRVIGVDNEQFF. This chain uses TRBV7-9 with TRBJ2-1, with D unclear. The CDR3 runs 15 residues. Germline V gene data show CDR1 as SEHNR and CDR2 as FQNEAQ (reference sequence). The ends were cut back, 10 bases at V and 5 bases at J, with 21 bases in the middle.

This clone appeared a few times. The genes are TRBV5-6 and TRBJ1-2, with TRBD1 identical over 8 bases. CDR1 and CDR2 from the germline V gene are SGHDT and YYEEEE. The J segment lost 3 bases and the V segment lost 2 bases, leaving 12 bases of the junction unmatched. The CDR3 has 17 amino acids. The CDR3 protein is CASSLWGQVSSYYGYTF. The CDR3 DNA reads as TGTGCCAGCAGCTTATGGGGACAGGTTTCTTCCTACTATGGCTACACCTTC.

The chain links TRBV4-1 to TRBJ2-7; TRBD2 matches 11 bases. The CDR3 sequence is 14 residues long. The V gene end was trimmed by 6 bases and the J gene end by 3 bases; junction bases not matched to a gene: 4. Germline loops: CDR1 MGHRA, CDR2 YSYEKL. The CDR3 loop reads CASRLGTSGYEQYF. The CDR3 nucleotides read TGCGCCAGCAGACTAGGGACTAGCGGCTACGAGCAGTACTTC.

This clone has a handful of counts. This chain uses TRBV10-3 with TRBJ2-3, with 10 bases lining up with TRBD1. With 8 bases clipped from V and 4 bases from J, the junction kept 3 bases outside the gene matches. Germline lookup yields CDR1 ENHRY and CDR2 SYGVKD. The CDR3 loop spans 13 amino acids. CDR3 nucleotides: TGTGCCATCGGGGACAGGGGCTCAGATACGCAGTATTTT. This encodes CAIGDRGSDTQYF.